The 17 T cell receptor beta chains given below trace back to one sample, sequenced in a study of long-term antiretroviral therapy in people with HIV. The authors ran the immunoSEQ assay, v3.0, at survey level. Produced via immunoSEQ multiplex PCR; TCRdb's table is partial and in-frame only. This sample has approximately 18,000 clones, with more than 75% found just once. The sequences come from unsorted PBMCs, collected 0.1 years before starting antiretroviral therapy. The receptors stem from a man aged 18-30 years with HIV.

The CDR3 sequence is CASSKASFNEKLFF. The DNA of the CDR3 is TGTGCCAGCAGTAAGGCGTCATTTAATGAAAAACTGTTTTTT. The chain recombines TRBV6-5 with TRBJ1-4; D is undetermined. Trimming cost V 5 bases and J 4 bases, with 11 bases left between them. Germline-derived CDR1 and CDR2 are MNHEY and SVGAGI. This CDR3 is built from 14 residues.

The chain combines TRBV27 with TRBJ1-1; 10 nucleotides align to TRBD1. The CDR3 runs 15 residues. V lost 0 bases and J lost 14; bases outside the gene matches: 12. From germline, CDR1 is MNHEY and CDR2 SMNVEV (reference sequence). This CDR3 is CASSLSWRQGATGFF. The CDR3 coding sequence is TGTGCCAGCAGTTTATCTTGGAGACAGGGGGCAACTGGCTTCTTT.

J is TRBJ1-2 and V is TRBV2; TRBD1 is a possible D gene (5 bases). CDR1 is SNHLY, CDR2 FYNNEI, per germline. Between the trimmed V and J ends, which lost 5 bases and 1 base, there was a span of 8 bases. The CDR3 extends over 13 amino acids. CDR3 in DNA: TGTGCCAGCAGTCCCGACAGTAACTATGGCTACACCTTC. Protein sequence: CASSPDSNYGYTF.

The chain employs TRBV14 and TRBJ2-2; 11 nucleotides align to TRBD2. Trimming removed 4 bases from V and 3 bases from J; junction bases left unmatched: 13. The CDR3 runs to 19 residues. Germline loops: CDR1 SGHDN, CDR2 FVKESK. The CDR3 DNA sequence: TGTGCCAGCAGCCCATTCAATGGACTAGCGGGTTTATACACCGGGGAGCTGTTTTTT. This sequence encodes CASSPFNGLAGLYTGELFF.

A remark on this clone: An end of the junction differs from the germline gene, which may be a read error. The chain combines TRBV9 with TRBJ2-1; no clear D. The CDR3 has 15 residues. Germline V lookup: CDR1 SGDLS, CDR2 YYNGEE. This CDR3 reads CASSVGYEAAWALIF. As DNA, the CDR3 is TGTGCCAGCAGCGTAGGCTACGAGGCCGCTTGGGCCTTAATCTTC.

Details on this clone: One end of the junction fails to match germline, which may point to a read error. The rearrangement links TRBV25-1 to TRBJ2-1; D unresolved. The germline gives CDR1 MGHDK, CDR2 SYGVNS. The CDR3 is made up of 14 amino acids. The chain's CDR3 is CASRPPSSYNEQFF. The CDR3 nucleotides are TGTGCGAGCAGGCCACCCAGCTCCTACAATGAGCAGTTCTTC.

The chain has TRBV4-2 and TRBJ1-3, with 10 bases aligning to TRBD1. CDR3 length: 16 residues. V lost 3 bases to trimming and J lost 4 bases; unmatched junction nucleotides: 6. CDR1 and CDR2 (germline): LGHNA, YNFKEQ. The chain's CDR3 is CASSQTGGQSGNTIYF. The DNA of the CDR3 is TGTGCCAGCAGCCAGACAGGGGGCCAGTCGGGAAACACCATATATTTT.

By sample fraction, this clone is large (0.1 to 1%). The gene calls are TRBV9 and TRBJ2-7; D is possibly TRBD1 (5 bases). The CDR3 sequence is 13 residues long. Per the germline V gene, CDR1 is SGDLS and CDR2 is YYNGEE. V lost 1 base, J lost 5 bases, and 10 bases lay in between. The CDR3 coding sequence is TGTGCCAGCAGCGTATTCGTCAGGGACGAGCAGTACTTC. Translation gives CASSVFVRDEQYF.

The rearrangement joins TRBV7-9 to TRBJ2-7; TRBD1 aligns across 8 bases. The V gene end was trimmed by 4 bases and the J gene end by 3 bases; junction bases not matched to a gene: 8. The CDR3 is made up of 15 amino acids. CDR1 and CDR2 (germline): SEHNR, FQNEAQ (reference sequence). The CDR3 region is CASSSPDRADYEQYF. The CDR3, as DNA: TGTGCCAGCAGCTCTCCGGACAGGGCAGACTACGAGCAGTACTTC.

Here the CDR3 reads CASSKAQGLLSSYNEQFF. The CDR3 coding sequence is TGTGCCAGCAGCAAAGCGCAGGGCCTTTTAAGCTCCTACAATGAGCAGTTCTTC. The V and J genes are TRBV21-1 and TRBJ2-1; the D call in the table, TRBD1, was not verified against the DNA. TRBV21-1 is a recognized pseudogene. This CDR3 contains 18 residues.

A few counts support this clone. The rearrangement links TRBV11-2 to TRBJ2-3, with TRBD2 matching 9 bases. There are 16 residues in the CDR3. Germline lookup yields CDR1 SGHAT and CDR2 FQNNGV. V trimming: 0 bases; J trimming: 6 bases; junction bases outside the gene matches: 7. The chain's CDR3 is CASSLDRRGGVDTQYF. Here the CDR3 DNA reads TGTGCCAGCAGCTTAGATAGGCGGGGGGGCGTGGATACGCAGTATTTT.

This chain uses TRBV5-3 with TRBJ2-6; D unclear. TRBV5-3 is given ORF status, its function remaining uncertain. V shed 3 bases and J shed 5 bases, with 18 bases lying between them. The CDR3 is 17 residues long. CDR3 sequence: CARSYQVEQSRANVLTF. The CDR3 DNA is TGTGCCAGAAGCTACCAAGTTGAACAAAGTCGGGCCAACGTCCTGACTTTC.

V and J are TRBV4-3 and TRBJ2-2, with D perhaps given as TRBD1 or TRBD2 (7 bases each). CDR1 and CDR2 from the germline V gene are LGHNA and YSLEER. Trimming removed 3 bases from V and 2 bases from J, with 16 bases in between. The length of the CDR3 is 17 residues. CDR3 loop: CASSHPGGTTNTGELFF. DNA of the CDR3: TGCGCCAGCAGCCATCCAGGGGGGACTACTAACACCGGGGAGCTGTTTTTT.

The chain carries TRBV19 and TRBJ2-5; a possible D gene is TRBD2 (5 bases). Per germline, CDR1 LNHDA and CDR2 SQIVND (reference sequence). Trimming removed 6 bases from V and 5 bases from J, with 13 bases in between. The CDR3 has 13 amino acids. The CDR3, as DNA: TGTGCCAGTAGAGTGACGGGGTTGGAGACCCAGTACTTC. Translating gives CASRVTGLETQYF.

V gene TRBV2 combines with J gene TRBJ1-2; possible D gene TRBD1, 6 bases. The CDR3 runs to 16 residues. Germline V lookup: CDR1 SNHLY, CDR2 FYNNEI. V was clipped by 4 bases and J by 6 bases, with 21 bases between them. The CDR3 nucleotides are TGTGCCAGCAGTGCTTCGACAGGCGGAGTTGTTAATGGCTACACCTTC. Its translation: CASSASTGGVVNGYTF.

V is TRBV9 and J is TRBJ1-1, with D maybe TRBD1 (6 bases). This CDR3 is built from 16 residues. V lost 0 bases to trimming and J lost 4 bases, with 16 bases between them. The V gene's germline CDR1 is SGDLS and CDR2 YYNGEE. This CDR3 is CASSVDTGGRRTEAFF. The CDR3 DNA is TGTGCCAGCAGCGTAGATACCGGGGGCCGTCGCACTGAAGCTTTCTTT.

The genes are TRBV27 and TRBJ2-5; 11 bases match TRBD1. CDR3 length: 16 amino acids. Per the germline V gene, CDR1 is MNHEY and CDR2 is SMNVEV (reference sequence). V lost 5 bases, J lost 2 bases, and 7 bases stayed unmatched. CDR3 DNA sequence: TGTGCCAGCAGTACGAGGGGGACAGGGGGTCAAGAGACCCAGTACTTC. Its protein product is CASSTRGTGGQETQYF.